A single sample gave rise to the 4 T cell receptor beta chains below, sequenced in a study of shared clonotypes between healthy human individuals. Only CD45RO-negative cells positively selected for CCR7 counted as naive CD8 cells, so terminally differentiated effector memory CD45RA+ cells were excluded. TCRdb's table, derived via immunoSEQ multiplex PCR, lists solely in-frame clones and lacks some. Here the sample spans hundreds of thousands of clones, about 92% being singletons. Sequencing was done on a sample of naive CD8+ T cells sorted from blood. Every receptor here comes from a man aged 25-45 years in good health.

The rearrangement links TRBV30 to TRBJ2-1; 13 bases match TRBD2. The junction had 2 bases not matched to a gene; V was cut back by 1 base and J by 5 bases. CDR1 is GTSNPN, CDR2 SVGIG, per germline (reference sequence). The CDR3 is made up of 15 amino acids. Here the CDR3 reads CAWSAGTSGNNEQFF. In DNA form, the CDR3 reads TGTGCCTGGAGTGCTGGGACTAGCGGGAACAATGAGCAGTTCTTC.

This clone is a singleton in its sample. The chain recombines TRBV7-9 with TRBJ2-1; 9 bases fit TRBD2. The V segment lost 5 bases and the J segment 4 bases; nucleotides outside the gene matches: 6. Per germline, CDR1 SEHNR and CDR2 FQNEAQ (reference sequence). CDR3 length: 15 amino acids. CDR3 bases: TGTGCCAGCAGCGCCACTAGCGGGTATTACAATGAGCAGTTCTTC. Amino acids: CASSATSGYYNEQFF.

This clone appeared once. The chain has TRBV20-1 and TRBJ2-7; D remains unclear. The length of the CDR3 is 10 residues. Germline-derived CDR1 and CDR2 are DFQATT and SNEGSKA (reference sequence). V lost 6 bases and J lost 2, with 5 bases in between. The CDR3 here is CSARTYEQYF. CDR3 nucleotides: TGCAGTGCACGAACCTACGAGCAGTACTTC.

The V and J genes are TRBV14 and TRBJ2-3, with 9 bases lining up with TRBD2. This CDR3 contains 15 residues. Germline CDR1 SGHDN, CDR2 FVKESK. Trimming removed 7 bases from V and 0 bases from J; junction bases left unmatched: 5. CDR3 coding DNA: TGTGCCAGCACCCAGGGACTAGCTAGCACAGATACGCAGTATTTT. Translation gives CASTQGLASTDTQYF.